The 28 T cell receptor beta chains presented below share a single source sample, sequenced in a study of OX40 agonist ivuxolimab in advanced cancers. The assay was immunoSEQ multiplex PCR, and TCRdb's table has in-frame clones only and misses some. Among about 71,000 clones listed, approximately 86% were seen once. Source: CD4+ or CD8+ T cells sorted from blood, taken in a trial of the OX40 agonist ivuxolimab. These receptors were taken from an adult with an advanced solid tumor such as melanoma, head and neck, liver or kidney cancer.

V and J are TRBV5-1 and TRBJ1-1, with unresolved D. Germline CDR1 is SGHRS and CDR2 is YFSETQ. This CDR3 contains 14 residues. Trimming took 0 bases from V and 1 from J, leaving 7 bases between them. The CDR3 coding sequence is TGCGCCAGCAGCTTGGATCGGGGGAACACTGAAGCTTTCTTT. Its protein is CASSLDRGNTEAFF.

This chain links TRBV9 with TRBJ2-2; 8 nucleotides align to TRBD2. The J segment lost 5 bases and the V segment lost 0 bases, leaving 3 bases of the junction unmatched. Per the germline V gene, CDR1 is SGDLS and CDR2 is YYNGEE. This CDR3 has 15 residues. For the CDR3, the DNA is TGTGCCAGCAGCGTAGAGAGCGGGAGAACCGGGGAGCTGTTTTTT. Translated: CASSVESGRTGELFF.

The chain employs TRBV5-5 and TRBJ2-3, with a possible D match to TRBD1 (6 bases). The length of the CDR3 is 15 residues. Germline V gene data show CDR1 as SGHKS and CDR2 as YYEKEE (reference sequence). Trimming removed 2 bases at V and 2 bases at J, with 12 bases between. CDR3 residues: CASSFRQGTTDTQYF. The CDR3 DNA follows: TGTGCCAGCAGCTTCCGGCAGGGGACCACAGATACGCAGTATTTT.

The chain uses TRBV15 and TRBJ1-2, with unresolved D. V lost 5 bases and J 7 bases, leaving 17 bases between the germline ends. Looked up from germline, CDR1 is LNHNV and CDR2 is YYDKDF (reference sequence). The CDR3 covers 14 residues. CDR3 sequence reads: CATSPRTGIGGYTF. The CDR3 region has the DNA TGTGCCACCAGCCCGCGGACGGGGATCGGTGGCTACACCTTC.

The count of this clone is one. The rearrangement uses TRBV5-4 and TRBJ1-2; 10 nucleotides match TRBD1. CDR1 is SGHNT, CDR2 YYREEE, per germline (reference sequence). The CDR3 is 14 amino acids. The junction had 2 bases not matched to a gene; V was cut back by 0 bases and J by 6 bases. In DNA form, the CDR3 reads TGTGCCAGCAGCTTGGGACAGGGGGCGGATGGCTACACCTTC. Its translation is CASSLGQGADGYTF.

The CDR3 is CASSLRTGQTTDTQYF. CDR3 sequence (DNA): TGTGCCAGTAGTTTAAGGACTGGTCAGACTACAGATACGCAGTATTTT. The rearrangement links TRBV19 to TRBJ2-3, with D perhaps matching TRBD2 (5 bases). The V end lost 5 bases, the J end lost 3 bases, and 18 bases lay between the germline ends. The germline V gene has CDR1 LNHDA and CDR2 SQIVND (reference sequence). The CDR3 runs to 16 residues.

The J gene is TRBJ2-3, the V gene TRBV29-1, with TRBD2 matching 7 bases. The CDR3 is 15 amino acids. V trimming: 4 bases; J trimming: 1 base; junction bases outside the gene matches: 8. The germline CDR1 and CDR2 sequences are SQVTM and ANQGSEA. The CDR3 sequence: CSVAVGGGRTDTQYF. The CDR3, as DNA: TGCAGCGTTGCCGTGGGCGGGGGACGCACAGATACGCAGTATTTT.

The chain links TRBV19 to TRBJ2-5, with 8 bases identical to TRBD2. V lost 3 bases to trimming and J lost 4 bases; unmatched junction nucleotides: 4. There are 14 residues in the CDR3. CDR1 and CDR2 (germline): LNHDA, SQIVND (reference sequence). The CDR3 spells CASSMVGGGETQYF. CDR3 in DNA: TGTGCCAGTAGTATGGTCGGGGGGGGAGAGACCCAGTACTTC.

J is TRBJ2-2 and V is TRBV11-2; the match to TRBD1 covers 7 bases. The CDR3 is 16 amino acids. CDR1 is SGHAT, CDR2 FQNNGV, per germline. V lost 5 bases, J lost 5 bases, and 11 bases stayed unmatched. CDR3 amino acids: CASSPRQGEGTGELFF. The DNA for the CDR3 is TGTGCCAGCAGCCCGCGACAGGGAGAAGGGACCGGGGAGCTGTTTTTT.

The chain links TRBV28 to TRBJ1-2; D is uncertain. This CDR3 region has 12 residues. Germline lookup yields CDR1 MDHEN and CDR2 SYDVKM. The V gene lost 5 bases and the J gene lost 3 bases, with 7 bases spanning the gap. The CDR3 is CASSPRDYGYTF. DNA of the CDR3: TGTGCCAGCAGTCCCCGGGACTATGGCTACACCTTC.

The V call is TRBV18, the J call TRBJ2-3; D ambiguous. V was cut by 5 bases and J by 1 base, with 7 bases left in between. Germline values: CDR1 KGHSH, CDR2 LQKENI. The CDR3 is 13 residues long. The chain's CDR3 is CASSSPGTDTQYF. The CDR3 DNA reads as TGTGCCAGCTCATCCCCCGGCACAGATACGCAGTATTTT.

This rearrangement joins TRBV7-2 to TRBJ1-4, with a weak D call TRBD1 (5 bases). There are 15 residues in the CDR3. Trimming took off 2 bases at V and 5 bases at J, with 12 bases between the two ends. Per the germline V gene, CDR1 is SGHTA and CDR2 is FQGNSA. CDR3 sequence reads: CASSLSGVQNEKLFF. The CDR3 nucleotides are TGTGCCAGCAGCTTATCGGGGGTACAGAATGAAAAACTGTTTTTT.

This clone came up a few times. The chain couples TRBV18 to TRBJ2-7; D possibly corresponds to TRBD2 (7 bases). The CDR3 consists of 16 residues. V shed 1 base and J shed 3 bases, with 16 bases lying between them. Germline CDR1 reads KGHSH; CDR2 reads LQKENI. CDR3 nucleotide sequence: TGTGCCAGCTCACCACTCCGGGGGGCGGGGGACTACGAGCAGTACTTC. Residues: CASSPLRGAGDYEQYF.

The chain links TRBV13 to TRBJ2-7, with D unclear. This CDR3 spans 13 amino acids. Germline V gene sequence: CDR1 PRHDT, CDR2 FYEKMQ (reference sequence). Trimming left V 2 bases short and J 4 bases short, with 9 bases between. In DNA, the CDR3 is TGTGCCAGCAGCTTACTCGGTGGTTACGAGCAGTACTTC. Protein product: CASSLLGGYEQYF.

The chain carries TRBV7-2 and TRBJ2-1; no definite D call. V was shortened by 0 bases and J by 9 bases, with 6 bases between the two germline ends. CDR3 size: 12 residues. CDR1 and CDR2 from the germline V gene are SGHTA and FQGNSA. The CDR3, as DNA: TGTGCCAGCAGCTTAGCTCGGAGTGAGCAGTTCTTC. Encoded protein: CASSLARSEQFF.

The V and J genes are TRBV28 and TRBJ1-5; weak D call: TRBD1 (5 bases). Germline lookup yields CDR1 MDHEN and CDR2 SYDVKM. The CDR3 covers 14 residues. Trimming cost V 6 bases and J 1 base, with 10 bases left between them. CDR3 loop: CASRTGTSNQPQHF. As DNA, the CDR3 is TGTGCCAGCAGAACCGGGACGAGCAATCAGCCCCAGCATTTT. The whole variable domain, remainder taken from reference TRBV28 and TRBJ1-5, is DVKVTQSSRYLVKRTGEKVFLECVQDMDHENMFWYRQDPGLGLRLIYFSYDVKMKEKGDIPEGYSVSREKKERFSLILESASTNQTSMYLCASRTGTSNQPQHFGDGTRLSIL.

The chain links TRBV4-2 to TRBJ2-5; possibly TRBD1 or TRBD2 for D (6 bases each). V was trimmed by 2 bases and J by 4 bases, leaving 8 bases between them. The CDR3 extends over 13 amino acids. In germline, CDR1 is LGHNA, CDR2 YNFKEQ. The CDR3: CASSQKGGETQYF. CDR3 coding DNA: TGTGCCAGCAGCCAAAAGGGGGGAGAGACCCAGTACTTC.

The rearrangement uses TRBV19 and TRBJ2-3; 10 nucleotides agree with TRBD1. This CDR3 spans 16 amino acids. Looked up from germline, CDR1 is LNHDA and CDR2 is SQIVND (reference sequence). V was clipped by 7 bases and J by 3 bases; unmatched bases: 10. CDR3 residues: CASTNRQGARTDTQYF. In DNA form, the CDR3 reads TGTGCCAGTACCAATCGACAGGGGGCTAGGACAGATACGCAGTATTTT.

The rearrangement joins TRBV11-2 to TRBJ1-1, with D maybe TRBD1 (6 bases). Deletions cut 5 bases from V and 4 bases from J, with 14 bases between. The V gene's germline CDR1 is SGHAT and CDR2 FQNNGV. The CDR3 is 14 residues long. CDR3 in DNA: TGTGCCAGCAGCCGCGACAGGACCGCCACTGAAGCTTTCTTT. The encoded protein is CASSRDRTATEAFF.

CDR3 amino acids: CASSIPGRAYEQYF. The CDR3, as DNA: TGTGCCAGTAGTATACCCGGGAGGGCCTACGAGCAGTACTTC. The genes are TRBV19 and TRBJ2-7; TRBD2 matches 8 bases. V trimming: 2 bases; J trimming: 2 bases; junction bases outside the gene matches: 2. Germline assignment: CDR1 LNHDA and CDR2 SQIVND (reference sequence). This CDR3 spans 14 amino acids.

This rearrangement joins TRBV5-1 to TRBJ1-1; a possible D gene is TRBD1 (6 bases). This CDR3 is 15 amino acids long. Germline CDR1 reads SGHRS; CDR2 reads YFSETQ. V lost 1 base, J lost 0 bases, and 10 bases lay in between. Here the CDR3 reads CASSLQGSLNTEAFF. DNA for the CDR3: TGCGCCAGCAGCTTGCAGGGGTCTTTGAACACTGAAGCTTTCTTT.

The chain combines TRBV9 with TRBJ2-2, with 10 bases matching TRBD1. This CDR3 contains 16 residues. Germline CDR1 is SGDLS and CDR2 is YYNGEE. V shed 1 base, J shed 4 bases, and the junction held 4 bases outside the gene matches. For the CDR3, the DNA is TGTGCCAGCAGCGTAACCCGGACAGGGGGCACCGGGGAGCTGTTTTTT. This translates into CASSVTRTGGTGELFF.

The chain combines TRBV4-1 with TRBJ1-1, with TRBD1 as a possible D gene (6 bases). CDR1 and CDR2 from the germline V gene are MGHRA and YSYEKL. This CDR3 spans 15 amino acids. V was clipped by 0 bases and J by 2 bases, with 10 bases between them. CDR3 DNA sequence: TGCGCCAGCAGCCAAGATCAGGGGAGAAACACTGAAGCTTTCTTT. Residues: CASSQDQGRNTEAFF.

The chain couples TRBV5-1 to TRBJ2-1; 8 nucleotides line up with TRBD2. Germline loops: CDR1 SGHRS, CDR2 YFSETQ. V lost 0 bases, J lost 4 bases, and 3 bases stayed unmatched. CDR3 length: 15 amino acids. The CDR3 DNA reads as TGCGCCAGCAGCTTGGCGGGAGGGGGATACAATGAGCAGTTCTTC. Amino acids: CASSLAGGGYNEQFF.

This chain uses TRBV25-1 with TRBJ2-3; a possible D gene is TRBD1 (6 bases). V lost 4 bases and J lost 4, with 15 bases in between. The germline gives CDR1 MGHDK, CDR2 SYGVNS. CDR3 length: 15 amino acids. The DNA of the CDR3 is TGTGCCAGCAGTGGCCCCAGGGGCTGGGCAGATACGCAGTATTTT. Protein sequence: CASSGPRGWADTQYF.

The chain recombines TRBV5-6 with TRBJ1-4; tentative D call: TRBD1 (5 bases). V was shortened by 0 bases and J by 8 bases, with 14 bases between the two germline ends. In germline, CDR1 is SGHDT, CDR2 YYEEEE. CDR3 length equals 15 residues. In DNA, the CDR3 is TGTGCCAGCAGCTTGGAAGTGTCCGGGGGGGAAAAACTGTTTTTT. Encoded protein: CASSLEVSGGEKLFF.

The CDR3 bases are TGCGCCAGCAGCTTAGCGACAGGGTCCTACGAGCAGTACTTC. This codes for CASSLATGSYEQYF. V and J are TRBV5-1 and TRBJ2-7, with 7 positions matching TRBD1. The germline V gene encodes CDR1 SGHRS and CDR2 YFSETQ. J lost 1 base, V lost 2 bases, and 3 bases had no gene match. The CDR3 is made up of 14 amino acids. Full variable domain (missing parts from reference TRBV5-1 and TRBJ2-7): KAGVTQTPRYLIKTRGQQVTLSCSPISGHRSVSWYQQTPGQGLQFLFEYFSETQRNKGNFPGRFSGRQFSNSRSEMNVSTLELGDSALYLCASSLATGSYEQYFGPGTRLTVT.

The V and J genes are TRBV7-9 and TRBJ2-5; D possibly corresponds to TRBD1 (6 bases). This CDR3 region has 14 residues. Germline CDR1 and CDR2: SEHNR and FQNEAQ (reference sequence). V gave up 7 bases and J gave up 2 bases, with 14 bases separating them. CDR3 nucleotides: TGTGCCAGCAACGACAGGAGGAGGCAAGAGACCCAGTACTTC. It encodes CASNDRRRQETQYF.